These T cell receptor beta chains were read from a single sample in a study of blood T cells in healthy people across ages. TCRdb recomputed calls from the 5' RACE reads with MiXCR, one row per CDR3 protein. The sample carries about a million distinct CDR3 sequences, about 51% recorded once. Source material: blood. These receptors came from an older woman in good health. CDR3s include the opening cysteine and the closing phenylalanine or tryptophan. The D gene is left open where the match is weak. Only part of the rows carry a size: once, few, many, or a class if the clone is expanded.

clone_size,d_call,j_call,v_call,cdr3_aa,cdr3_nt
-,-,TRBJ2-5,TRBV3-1,CASSQDLGGSQETQYF,TGTGCCAGCAGCCAAGATCTAGGGGGTTCCCAAGAGACCCAGTACTTC
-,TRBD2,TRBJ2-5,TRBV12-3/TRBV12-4,CASSLAGTSGILPYF,TGTGCCAGCAGTTTAGCGGGGACTAGCGGGATCTTGCCGTACTTC
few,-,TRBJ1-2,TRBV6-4,CASSGVGYGYTF,TGTGCCAGCAGTGGGGTTGGCTATGGCTACACCTTC
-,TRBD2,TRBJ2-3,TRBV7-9,CASSAKTRTSLDTQYF,TGTGCCAGCAGCGCGAAAACCAGGACTAGCCTTGATACGCAGTATTTT
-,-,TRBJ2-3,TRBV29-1,CSVEVPSGTDTQYF,TGCAGCGTTGAAGTCCCTAGCGGCACAGATACGCAGTATTTT
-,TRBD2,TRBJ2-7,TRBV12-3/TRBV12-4,CASGPSGLARNEQYF,TGTGCCAGCGGACCGTCGGGACTAGCCCGTAACGAGCAGTACTTC
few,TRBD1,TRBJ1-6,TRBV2,CASKKEGQGRSPLHF,TGTGCCAGCAAGAAAGAGGGACAGGGTCGCTCACCCCTCCACTTT
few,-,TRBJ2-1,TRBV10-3,CAISESGAGRGGGNEQFF,TGTGCCATCAGTGAGTCGGGGGCCGGTAGGGGTGGCGGGAATGAGCAGTTCTTC
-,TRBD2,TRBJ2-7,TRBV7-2,CASSLPGTSSNEQYF,TGTGCCAGCAGTTTACCGGGGACTAGTTCAAATGAGCAGTACTTC
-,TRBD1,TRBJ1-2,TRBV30,CAWTRQGTNYGYTF,TGTGCCTGGACCCGACAGGGAACTAACTATGGCTACACCTTC
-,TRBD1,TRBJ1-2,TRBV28,CASRVGQGFGYTF,TGTGCCAGCAGAGTGGGACAGGGGTTTGGCTACACCTTC
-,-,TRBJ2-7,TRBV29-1,CSVVSGVGGYYEQYF,TGCAGTGTTGTTTCGGGGGTCGGGGGCTACTACGAGCAGTACTTC
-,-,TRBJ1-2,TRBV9,CASSVDLGTLYGYTF,TGTGCCAGCAGCGTAGATTTGGGGACCCTCTATGGCTACACCTTC
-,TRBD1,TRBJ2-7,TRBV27,CASSYGQGALYEQYF,TGTGCCAGCAGTTACGGACAGGGGGCTCTCTACGAGCAGTACTTC
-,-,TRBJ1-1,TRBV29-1,CSVARLQHPEAFF,TGCAGCGTTGCCCGCCTTCAGCATCCTGAAGCTTTCTTT
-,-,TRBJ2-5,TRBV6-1,CASSGITLETQYF,TGTGCCAGCAGCGGAATTACGTTAGAGACCCAGTACTTC
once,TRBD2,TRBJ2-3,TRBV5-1,CASSLFGLAGDTQYF,TGCGCCAGCAGCTTGTTCGGACTAGCGGGAGATACGCAGTATTTT
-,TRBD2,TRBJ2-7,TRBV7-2,CASSPPGLAGVYEQYF,TGTGCCAGCAGCCCCCCGGGACTAGCGGGAGTCTACGAGCAGTACTTC
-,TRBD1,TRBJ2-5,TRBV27,CASSLSWDRGQTQYF,TGTGCCAGCAGTTTGAGTTGGGACAGGGGGCAGACCCAGTACTTC
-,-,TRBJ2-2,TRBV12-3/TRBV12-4,CASTNTGGLFF,TGTGCCAGCACTAACACCGGGGGGCTGTTTTTT
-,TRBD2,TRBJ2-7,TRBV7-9,CASSLSLAGGSWSNEQYF,TGTGCCAGCAGCTTGAGTCTAGCGGGAGGCTCTTGGTCTAACGAGCAGTACTTC
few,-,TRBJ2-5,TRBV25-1,CASSSRGRRETQYF,TGTGCCAGCAGCTCTCGGGGGAGACGGGAGACCCAGTACTTC
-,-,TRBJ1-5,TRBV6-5,CASSTQGAGQPQHF,TGTGCCAGCAGCACTCAGGGCGCAGGACAGCCCCAGCATTTT
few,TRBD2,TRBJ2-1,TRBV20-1,CSARGGATTRDGYNEQFF,TGCAGTGCTCGCGGGGGGGCTACAACTCGGGACGGCTACAATGAGCAGTTCTTC
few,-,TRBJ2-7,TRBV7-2,CASSNRDFSYEQYF,TGTGCCAGCAGCAATCGGGACTTCTCCTACGAGCAGTACTTC
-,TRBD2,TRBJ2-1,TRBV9,CASSVGVLAGYNEQFF,TGTGCCAGCAGCGTAGGAGTACTAGCGGGGTACAATGAGCAGTTCTTC
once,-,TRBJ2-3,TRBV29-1,CSVGGRAGTDTQYF,TGCAGCGTTGGGGGGCGAGCGGGAACAGATACGCAGTATTTT
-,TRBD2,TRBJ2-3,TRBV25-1,CASSALGLAGRTDTQYF,TGTGCCAGCAGTGCCTTGGGACTAGCGGGTCGCACAGATACGCAGTATTTT
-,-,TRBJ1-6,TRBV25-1,CASIPRLLNSPLHF,TGTGCCAGCATCCCCCGCCTGCTTAATTCACCCCTCCACTTT